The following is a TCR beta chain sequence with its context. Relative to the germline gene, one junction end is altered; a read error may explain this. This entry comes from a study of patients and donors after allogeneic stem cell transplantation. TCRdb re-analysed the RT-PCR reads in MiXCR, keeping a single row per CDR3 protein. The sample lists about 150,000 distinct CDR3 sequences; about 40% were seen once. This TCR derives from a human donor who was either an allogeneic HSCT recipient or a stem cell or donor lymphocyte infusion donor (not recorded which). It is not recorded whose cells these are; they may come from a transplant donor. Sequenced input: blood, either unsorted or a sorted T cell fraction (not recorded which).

The CDR3 reads CACSGDRPEAQHF. The CDR3 bases are TGTGCCTGCAGTGGGGACCGGCCTGAGGCCCAGCATTTT. This chain connects TRBV12-3 or TRBV12-4 to TRBJ1-5; a possible D gene is TRBD1 (5 bases). The CDR3 loop spans 13 amino acids.